These 10 T cell receptor beta chains came from one sample sequenced in a study of T cells in Graves' hyperthyroidism and ophthalmopathy. Template material for amplifying TCR beta CDR3 regions consisted of RNA transcripts. HTBI primers were used for first-round RT-PCR of the TCR CDR3. MiXCR, run by TCRdb on the multiplex PCR reads, gives a single entry per CDR3 protein. This table holds about 500,000 distinct CDR3 sequences, 13% to 15% found once. The sequenced material came from blood. Receptor source: a woman aged 18-30 years with Graves' hyperthyroidism.

This clonotype was observed at least ten times. J is TRBJ1-5 and V is TRBV27; 9 bases agree with TRBD1. V dropped 8 bases and J dropped 6; count of bases not matched to a gene: 11. The germline V gene has CDR1 MNHEY and CDR2 SMNVEV (reference sequence). This CDR3 comprises 15 residues. The chain's CDR3 is CASGPATGGSQPQHF. CDR3 DNA sequence: TGTGCCAGCGGGCCAGCCACAGGGGGCTCTCAGCCCCAGCATTTT.

This clonotype came up many times. The V gene is TRBV27, the J gene TRBJ2-1; TRBD2 might be the D (5 bases). This CDR3 is 12 amino acids long. V lost 3 bases to trimming and J lost 8 bases, with 8 bases between them. Germline V CDR1 and CDR2: MNHEY, SMNVEV (reference sequence). The CDR3 nucleotides read TGTGCCAGCAGTTTCGAGGGTGATGAGCAGTTCTTC. Protein sequence: CASSFEGDEQFF.

This clonotype has a count of ten or more. The genes are TRBV5-5 and TRBJ2-7; 7 bases fit TRBD2. Looked up from germline, CDR1 is SGHKS and CDR2 is YYEKEE (reference sequence). The CDR3 loop spans 15 amino acids. Trimming took 0 bases from V and 2 from J; bases not matched to a gene: 5. The CDR3 DNA sequence: TGTGCCAGCAGCTTGGTTAGCGGGTCTGCCTACGAGCAGTACTTC. The encoded protein is CASSLVSGSAYEQYF.

There are many counts of this clonotype. This sequence joins TRBV19 and TRBJ2-6; D not certain. The germline CDR1 and CDR2 sequences are LNHDA and SQIVND (reference sequence). Trimming took off 2 bases at V and 0 bases at J, with 5 bases between the two ends. The CDR3 runs to 15 residues. The CDR3 region has the DNA TGTGCCAGTAGTATACTTGGCTCTGGGGCCAACGTCCTGACTTTC. Translating gives CASSILGSGANVLTF.

Of note for this clonotype: A read error is possible here, since a much larger clone lies one base away. This rearrangement joins TRBV20-1 to TRBJ2-1; 7 positions agree with TRBD2. CDR3 size: 15 residues. Per germline, CDR1 DFQATT and CDR2 SNEGSKA (reference sequence). V shed 1 base and J 3 bases; nucleotides not matched to a gene: 6. The CDR3 bases are TGCAGTGCTAGAGTAATACCGGGAGGCTACAATGAGCAGTTCTTC. Translated: CSARVIPGGYNEQFF.

As to this clonotype: A much larger clone is a single base away; this may be a read error. The chain carries TRBV2 and TRBJ1-1; weak D call: TRBD1 (6 bases). The ends were cut back, 2 bases at V and 6 bases at J, with 10 bases in the middle. The CDR3 extends over 13 amino acids. Germline lookup yields CDR1 SNHLY and CDR2 FYNNEI. The CDR3 nucleotides read TGTGCCAGCAGTGAACAGGGGATCGCTGAAGCTTTCTTT. Amino acids: CASSEQGIAEAFF.

This clonotype was seen at least ten times. V is TRBV9 and J is TRBJ2-3; no firm D call. CDR1 is SGDLS and CDR2 is YYNGEE in the germline V gene. The CDR3 length is 13 residues. Trimming removed 0 bases at V and 2 bases at J, with 4 bases between. The CDR3 is CASSVDHTDTQYF. The CDR3 region has the DNA TGTGCCAGCAGCGTAGACCACACAGATACGCAGTATTTT.

There are a few counts of this clonotype. The genes are TRBV7-2 and TRBJ1-1; D remains unclear. Germline loops: CDR1 SGHTA, CDR2 FQGNSA. This CDR3 is 14 amino acids long. V was pared by 5 bases and J by 11 bases, with 21 bases between. The DNA of the CDR3 is TGTGCCAGCAGCCCCGGACTAAGTCCGGGTGTGGCTTTCTTT. This translates into CASSPGLSPGVAFF.

The CDR3 protein is CSATGTGRGYTF. In DNA form, the CDR3 reads TGCAGTGCAACCGGGACAGGGAGGGGCTACACCTTC. The V call is TRBV20-1, the J call TRBJ1-2; 9 positions agree with TRBD1. The CDR3 has 12 amino acids. J was trimmed by 8 bases and V by 6 bases; bases with no gene match: 7. Germline lookup yields CDR1 DFQATT and CDR2 SNEGSKA (reference sequence).

The chain couples TRBV9 to TRBJ2-7, with 9 nucleotides matching TRBD2. The CDR3 has 15 amino acids. CDR1 SGDLS and CDR2 YYNGEE come from the germline V gene. The V and J ends lost 0 bases and 5 bases, in that order; junction bases with no gene match: 6. The CDR3 DNA sequence: TGTGCCAGCAGCGTAGGGTTAGCGGGAGCCAACGAGCAGTACTTC. This gives the protein CASSVGLAGANEQYF.